A single sample gave rise to the 23 T cell receptor beta chains below, sequenced in a study of blood T cell repertoires in COVID-19 (dated by TCRdb to about 2020). Library creation used the immunoSEQ multiplex PCR assay. TCRdb holds this immuneACCESS table with in-frame rearrangements only. Some clones are missing; in checked studies, unresolved V genes explain under half, and the rest has no known cause. In all, the sample holds approximately 470,000 clones, and 70% to 90% of those were seen once. The ten largest make up 3.2% of the sample. Source material: peripheral blood. The origin of the receptors is a human donor in a cohort sampled during active COVID-19.

As to this clone: The sample carries other DNA sequences with the same CDR3. V usage is TRBV18 and J usage is TRBJ2-5, with a weak D call TRBD1 (6 bases). V lost 3 bases to trimming and J lost 4 bases, with 12 bases between them. This CDR3 contains 14 residues. The germline V gene has CDR1 KGHSH and CDR2 LQKENI. CDR3 in amino acids: CASSPGQGIETQYF. Written as DNA, the CDR3 is TGTGCCAGCTCACCCGGGCAGGGGATAGAGACCCAGTACTTC.

This clone was observed a handful of times. The chain joins TRBV19 to TRBJ1-5; no clear D gene. V dropped 4 bases and J dropped 7 bases, with 11 bases sitting between them. The CDR3 runs 13 residues. In germline, CDR1 is LNHDA, CDR2 SQIVND (reference sequence). The CDR3 nucleotides read TGTGCCAGTAGTAGAGGGTGGGGACAGCCCCAGCATTTT. This codes for CASSRGWGQPQHF.

This clone came up a few times. The J gene is TRBJ2-1, the V gene TRBV28, with 8 positions matching TRBD2. The CDR3 has 13 amino acids. Germline loops: CDR1 MDHEN, CDR2 SYDVKM. J lost 13 bases, V lost 5 bases, and 10 bases had no gene match. In DNA, the CDR3 is TGTGCCAGCAGTCCGTACAGCGGGAGTTTACAGTTCTTC. This sequence encodes CASSPYSGSLQFF. The full variable domain, completed using reference TRBV28 and TRBJ2-1, is DVKVTQSSRYLVKRTGEKVFLECVQDMDHENMFWYRQDPGLGLRLIYFSYDVKMKEKGDIPEGYSVSREKKERFSLILESASTNQTSMYLCASSPYSGSLQFFGPGTRLTVL.

V gene TRBV3-1 (or the pseudogene TRBV3-2) combines with J gene TRBJ1-1; 10 bases agree with TRBD1. CDR3 length: 13 amino acids. Germline trimming cut 6 bases from V and 6 bases from J; bases unmatched to any gene: 4. From germline, CDR1 is LGHDT and CDR2 YNNKEL (reference sequence). CDR3 amino acids: CASRRQGAAEAFF. The CDR3 DNA reads TGTGCCAGCAGACGACAGGGGGCGGCTGAAGCTTTCTTT.

A word on this clone: This CDR3 is also generated by other DNA sequences in the sample. CDR3 amino acids: CASSPGGNQPQHF. CDR3 nucleotides: TGTGCCAGCTCACCGGGGGGTAATCAGCCCCAGCATTTT. The chain has TRBV18 and TRBJ1-5, with D possibly being TRBD1 (5 bases). This CDR3 has 13 residues. Trimming left V 3 bases short and J 4 bases short, with 7 bases between. Germline CDR1 reads KGHSH; CDR2 reads LQKENI. The full variable domain, rest sourced from reference TRBV18 and TRBJ1-5, is NAGVMQNPRHLVRRRGQEARLRCSPMKGHSHVYWYRQLPEEGLKFMVYLQKENIIDESGMPKERFSAEFPKEGPSILRIQQVVRGDSAAYFCASSPGGNQPQHFGDGTRLSIL.

This rearrangement joins TRBV6-5 to TRBJ1-4, with D uncertain. The CDR3 is 14 residues long. V lost 3 bases to trimming and J lost 8 bases, with 13 bases between them. Germline lookup yields CDR1 MNHEY and CDR2 SVGAGI. In DNA, the CDR3 is TGTGCCAGCAGTTATAATAATCCGGGAGAAAAACTGTTTTTT. This translates into CASSYNNPGEKLFF.

This clone was picked up a small number of times. The V and J genes are TRBV6-5 and TRBJ1-1; D gene ambiguous. The germline gives CDR1 MNHEY, CDR2 SVGAGI. Trimming shortened V by 6 bases and J by 3 bases, and 8 bases separated the two germline ends. The CDR3 length is 12 residues. For the CDR3, the DNA is TGTGCCAGCAGGGAGATTGACACTGAAGCTTTCTTT. Protein sequence: CASREIDTEAFF.

V gene TRBV7-9 combines with J gene TRBJ1-3; D unclear. Trimming pared 1 base from V and 8 bases from J, leaving 3 bases between. CDR3 length equals 11 residues. The germline V gene encodes CDR1 SEHNR and CDR2 FQNEAQ (reference sequence). Here the CDR3 DNA reads TGTGCCAGCAGCTTAGGAGACACCATATATTTT. It is translated as CASSLGDTIYF.

The chain uses TRBV7-3 and TRBJ2-7; 7 bases line up with TRBD1. The CDR3 is 13 amino acids. The V gene's germline CDR1 is SGHTA and CDR2 FQGTGA. V dropped 5 bases and J dropped 4; count of bases not matched to a gene: 5. The CDR3 sequence: CASSLGQDYEQYF. The CDR3 nucleotides read TGTGCCAGCAGCCTCGGACAGGATTACGAGCAGTACTTC.

The chain uses TRBV24-1 and TRBJ2-3; TRBD1 matches at 9 bases. The germline V gene encodes CDR1 KGHDR and CDR2 SFDVKD. After removal of 7 bases from V and 4 bases from J, the junction contained 5 bases not matched to a gene. The CDR3 covers 14 residues. CDR3 in amino acids: CATSRDRVPDTQYF. The CDR3 DNA follows: TGTGCCACCAGCCGGGACAGGGTACCAGATACGCAGTATTTT.

The rearrangement links TRBV12-5 to TRBJ2-5; possible D gene TRBD2, 5 bases. This CDR3 region has 13 residues. Germline V CDR1 and CDR2: LGHNT, FRNRAP. Between the trimmed V and J ends, which lost 5 bases and 1 base, there was a span of 8 bases. This CDR3 is CASGPGLQETQYF. The CDR3 DNA reads as TGTGCTAGTGGTCCCGGACTCCAAGAGACCCAGTACTTC.

Ten or more counts support this clone. The V and J genes are TRBV7-2 and TRBJ1-3, with a weak D call TRBD1 (6 bases). V was shortened by 2 bases and J by 2 bases, with 13 bases between the two germline ends. Per the germline V gene, CDR1 is SGHTA and CDR2 is FQGNSA. The CDR3 length is 16 residues. The CDR3 DNA reads as TGTGCCAGCAGCTTAAGTTTGGGGGGGCCTGGAAACACCATATATTTT. It codes for CASSLSLGGPGNTIYF.

The chain couples TRBV18 to TRBJ2-2, with 7 bases aligning to TRBD1. Germline V gene sequence: CDR1 KGHSH, CDR2 LQKENI. The V and J ends lost 3 bases and 6 bases, in that order; junction bases with no gene match: 13. The CDR3 loop spans 17 amino acids. CDR3 in amino acids: CASSPRQTGLGPGELFF. CDR3 DNA sequence: TGTGCCAGCTCACCCCGACAGACAGGGCTGGGGCCCGGGGAGCTGTTTTTT.

This clone came up a few times. This rearrangement joins TRBV24-1 to TRBJ2-2; tentative D call: TRBD1 (6 bases). The CDR3 consists of 16 residues. V lost 2 bases, J lost 4 bases, and 13 bases lay in between. Per the germline V gene, CDR1 is KGHDR and CDR2 is SFDVKD. In nucleotides, the CDR3 is TGTGCCACCAGTGATTCCACAGGGATCGGCACCGGGGAGCTGTTTTTT. Translated: CATSDSTGIGTGELFF.

This clone was found a few times. The chain joins TRBV27 to TRBJ1-4; D possibly corresponds to TRBD1 (5 bases). This CDR3 is built from 16 residues. The germline V and J ends were trimmed by 5 bases and 7 bases, with 20 bases remaining between them. Germline CDR1 MNHEY, CDR2 SMNVEV (reference sequence). CDR3 loop: CASSPLHASRGEKLFF. The CDR3 nucleotides read TGTGCCAGCAGTCCTCTCCACGCGAGTAGGGGTGAAAAACTGTTTTTT. The complete variable domain, with remaining parts taken from reference TRBV27 and TRBJ1-4, reads EAQVTQNPRYLITVTGKKLTVTCSQNMNHEYMSWYRQDPGLGLRQIYYSMNVEVTDKGDVPEGYKVSRKEKRNFPLILESPSPNQTSLYFCASSPLHASRGEKLFFGSGTQLSVL.

The V call is TRBV14, the J call TRBJ2-7; TRBD2 matches 9 bases. This CDR3 has 19 residues. Trimming took 0 bases from V and 0 from J; bases not matched to a gene: 12. Germline CDR1 SGHDN, CDR2 FVKESK. As DNA, the CDR3 is TGTGCCAGCAGCCAAGAGCGAGCGGGAGGACCTTCGACCTCCTACGAGCAGTACTTC. Translation: CASSQERAGGPSTSYEQYF.

V usage is TRBV7-2 and J usage is TRBJ2-7; TRBD2 aligns across 10 bases. CDR3 length equals 15 residues. V lost 8 bases, J lost 7 bases, and 14 bases stayed unmatched. Germline CDR1 is SGHTA and CDR2 is FQGNSA. The CDR3 loop is CASWSTSGIPGEQYF. In nucleotides, the CDR3 is TGTGCCAGCTGGAGTACTAGCGGGATCCCGGGGGAGCAGTACTTC.

The sample holds one count of this clone. This chain uses TRBV10-1 with TRBJ2-3; 10 positions match TRBD2. This CDR3 spans 15 amino acids. Trimming at V came to 2 bases and at J to 4 bases, leaving 3 bases not matched to a gene. The germline gives CDR1 WNHNN, CDR2 SYGVQD (reference sequence). CDR3 coding DNA: TGCGCCAGCAGTGAGCTAGCGGGAGACGCAGATACGCAGTATTTT. This encodes CASSELAGDADTQYF.

The rearrangement joins TRBV6-1 to TRBJ2-6; D gene unclear. CDR1 is MNHNS and CDR2 is SASEGT in the germline V gene. The V end was cut by 2 bases, the J end by 2 bases, with 7 bases between. This CDR3 is 15 amino acids long. CDR3 in amino acids: CASSESRAGANVLTF. The CDR3, as DNA: TGTGCCAGCAGTGAAAGTCGAGCTGGGGCCAACGTCCTGACTTTC.

The chain carries TRBV11-3 and TRBJ2-3; TRBD2 matches 7 bases. V shed 8 bases, J shed 5 bases, and the junction held 16 bases outside the gene matches. The germline CDR1 and CDR2 sequences are SGHNT and YENEEA. The CDR3 loop spans 16 amino acids. The CDR3 DNA follows: TGTGCCAGCTCACCCGGGGCGGGAGCCGGGGAAGATACGCAGTATTTT. Its translation: CASSPGAGAGEDTQYF.

V and J are TRBV7-9 and TRBJ2-1; 7 nucleotides line up with TRBD2. CDR3 size: 15 residues. The junction had 10 bases not matched to a gene; V was cut back by 5 bases and J by 6 bases. CDR1 and CDR2 (germline): SEHNR, FQNEAQ (reference sequence). The CDR3 nucleotides read TGTGCCAGCAGCCAAAGAGCGGGAACATTCAATGAGCAGTTCTTC. This encodes CASSQRAGTFNEQFF.

The chain uses TRBV19 and TRBJ1-4; 8 bases match TRBD1. The CDR3 runs to 13 residues. V shed 6 bases, J shed 7 bases, and the junction held 4 bases outside the gene matches. The germline gives CDR1 LNHDA, CDR2 SQIVND (reference sequence). The chain's CDR3 is CASSWTGTEKLFF. The CDR3 region has the DNA TGTGCCAGTAGCTGGACAGGGACTGAAAAACTGTTTTTT.

This clone occurred once. The chain has TRBV30 and TRBJ2-7; 8 bases are shared with TRBD2. Trimming took 5 bases from V and 3 from J; bases not matched to a gene: 12. CDR1 and CDR2 (germline): GTSNPN, SVGIG (reference sequence). CDR3 length: 15 amino acids. CDR3 coding DNA: TGTGCCTGGTCCTGGAACGGGCGGGAGGTCTACGAGCAGTACTTC. Its translation is CAWSWNGREVYEQYF.